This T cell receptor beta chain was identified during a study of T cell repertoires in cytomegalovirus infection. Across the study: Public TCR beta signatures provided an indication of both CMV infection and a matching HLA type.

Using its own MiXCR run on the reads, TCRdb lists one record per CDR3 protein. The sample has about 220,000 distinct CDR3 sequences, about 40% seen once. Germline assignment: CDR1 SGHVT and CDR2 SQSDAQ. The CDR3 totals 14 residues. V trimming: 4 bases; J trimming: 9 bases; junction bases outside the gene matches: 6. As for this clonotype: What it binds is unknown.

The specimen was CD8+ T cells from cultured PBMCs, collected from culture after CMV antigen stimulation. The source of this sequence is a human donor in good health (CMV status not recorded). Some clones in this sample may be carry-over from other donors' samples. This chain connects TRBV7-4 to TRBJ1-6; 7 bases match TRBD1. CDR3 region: CASSSGDRPSPLHF. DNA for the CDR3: TGTGCCAGCAGCTCCGGGGACAGACCTTCACCCCTCCACTTT.